The clone carrying this TCR beta chain was seen many times. The sample's time point: patch test 2, 6 weeks after DPC sensitization. The treatment: therapeutic diphenylcyclopropenone sensitization with weekly scalp DPC. TCRdb processed the RACE reads anew with MiXCR; each CDR3 protein has one entry. The table shows 75,000 to 90,000 distinct CDR3 sequences, with under 11% occurring only once. The data were obtained in a study of human T cells and chemical hapten exposure. Turning to the study itself: Among samples, TCR yields varied mainly because of small differences in pooled library volume.

The input for sequencing was whole blood, taken in connection with sensitization to the hapten diphenylcyclopropenone (DPC). This clonotype was sampled from a woman aged 45 to 65 with alopecia areata. Some clones in this sample may be carry-over from other donors' samples.

DNA of the CDR3: TGTGCCAGCAGTGGTCACGGAGCCAAAAACATTCAGTACTTC. This gives the protein CASSGHGAKNIQYF. V and J are TRBV12-3 or TRBV12-4 and TRBJ2-4; D call uncertain. V was trimmed by 5 bases and J by 0 bases, leaving 8 bases between them. The CDR3 has 14 amino acids.